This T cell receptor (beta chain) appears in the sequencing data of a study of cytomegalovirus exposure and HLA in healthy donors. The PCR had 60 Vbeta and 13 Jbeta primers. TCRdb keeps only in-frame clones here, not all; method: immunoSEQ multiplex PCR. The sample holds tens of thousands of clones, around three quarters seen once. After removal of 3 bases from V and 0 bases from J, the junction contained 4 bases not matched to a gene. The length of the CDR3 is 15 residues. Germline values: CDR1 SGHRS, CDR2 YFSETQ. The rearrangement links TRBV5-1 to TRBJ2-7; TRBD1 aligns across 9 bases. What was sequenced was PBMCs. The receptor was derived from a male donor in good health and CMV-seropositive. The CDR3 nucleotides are TGCGCCAGCAGCTCCCGGGACAGGGTCTCCTACGAGCAGTACTTC. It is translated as CASSSRDRVSYEQYF.